This T cell receptor (beta chain) was sequenced in a study of CD8+CD57+ T cells in acquired aplastic anemia. Study-wide background: On average, sorted CD4+ and CD8+ cells gave approximately 3.5 ug of DNA.

Patients who underwent sequencing had shown CD8+CD57+ cell expansion by flow cytometry. V lost 10 bases to trimming and J lost 2 bases; unmatched junction nucleotides: 3. The CDR3 extends over 12 amino acids. The germline V gene encodes CDR1 LGHNA and CDR2 YSLEER. Study-wide results and limits: Comparison of patients with controls identified roughly 30 shared CD8+ CDR3 sequences.

According to the study, genomic DNA was the template for TCR beta VDJ and CDR3 profiling. TCRdb reanalysed the reads using MiXCR and keeps one entry per CDR3 protein. The sample contains about 160,000 distinct CDR3 sequences, 71% of which appear only once. In this sample, this clonotype turned up once. Antigen: not known. Sequencing input: sorted CD4+, CD8+, or CD8+CD57+ T cells (not recorded which) from PBMCs. This rearrangement joins TRBV4-3 to TRBJ2-3, with 7 bases lining up with TRBD2. The source of this sequence is a human donor with aplastic anemia. For the CDR3, the DNA is TGCGCCACCCGGGGGGACACAGATACGCAGTATTTT. Translation: CATRGDTDTQYF.